The 27 T cell receptor beta chains reported below all come from one sample, sequenced in a study of blood T cell repertoires in COVID-19. TCRdb's table, derived via immunoSEQ multiplex PCR, lists solely in-frame clones and lacks some. In the table there are about 100,000 clones, around 79% of which are singletons. Sequencing was carried out using peripheral blood. These receptors originate from a man in his 70s with active or convalescent COVID-19.

The chain couples TRBV6-5 to TRBJ2-1; 9 bases are shared with TRBD2. This CDR3 region has 14 residues. In germline, CDR1 is MNHEY, CDR2 SVGAGI. Losses at the gene ends were 5 bases for V and 9 bases for J; bases not matched to a gene: 8. The CDR3 DNA is TGTGCCAGCAGTCCTGGTAGCGGGAGAGGTGAGCAGTTCTTC. This codes for CASSPGSGRGEQFF.

The V and J genes are TRBV7-8 and TRBJ2-5; TRBD1 is a possible D gene (6 bases). Germline CDR1 is SGHVS and CDR2 is FQNEAQ. V was shortened by 9 bases and J by 4 bases, with 18 bases between the two germline ends. The CDR3 totals 14 residues. The chain's CDR3 is CASTLKGGRETQYF. Here the CDR3 DNA reads TGTGCCAGTACCTTAAAAGGGGGAAGAGAGACCCAGTACTTC.

The chain has TRBV5-1 and TRBJ1-5; no firm D call. Trimming took off 2 bases at V and 6 bases at J, with 12 bases between the two ends. The CDR3 contains 14 residues. Germline V gives CDR1 SGHRS, CDR2 YFSETQ. The CDR3 sequence: CASSLTGLSQPQHF. The CDR3, as DNA: TGCGCCAGCAGCTTAACTGGGCTTTCTCAGCCCCAGCATTTT.

V and J are TRBV29-1 and TRBJ2-5, with 9 bases matching TRBD2. After removal of 4 bases from V and 4 bases from J, the junction contained 7 bases not matched to a gene. Germline loops: CDR1 SQVTM, CDR2 ANQGSEA. The CDR3 has 14 residues. The CDR3 coding sequence is TGCAGCGTTGTAGCGGGGGCCGGGGGAGAGACCCAGTACTTC. Protein product: CSVVAGAGGETQYF.

The genes are TRBV3-1 (or the pseudogene TRBV3-2) and TRBJ2-3, with D unresolved. Trimming stripped 1 base from V and 2 bases from J, with 7 bases between. The length of the CDR3 is 14 residues. Germline V lookup: CDR1 LGHDT, CDR2 YNNKEL (reference sequence). CDR3 protein: CASSQVQFTDTQYF. The CDR3 nucleotides read TGTGCCAGCAGCCAAGTACAGTTCACAGATACGCAGTATTTT.

The rearrangement links TRBV13 to TRBJ2-7; perhaps TRBD1 as D (7 bases). Germline V gives CDR1 PRHDT, CDR2 FYEKMQ (reference sequence). This CDR3 spans 18 amino acids. V lost 4 bases and J lost 9, with 31 bases in between. CDR3: CASSSLQPGTAGGTWQYF. CDR3 nucleotides: TGTGCCAGCAGCTCCCTACAACCTGGGACAGCGGGTGGTACGTGGCAGTACTTC.

The CDR3 coding sequence is TGTGCCAGCAGTGTCAGGGAGGGCACTGAAGCTTTCTTT. Encoded protein: CASSVREGTEAFF. The genes are TRBV2 and TRBJ1-1; D perhaps matches TRBD1 (5 bases). V lost 4 bases and J lost 4, with 10 bases in between. The CDR3 is made up of 13 amino acids. CDR1 SNHLY and CDR2 FYNNEI come from the germline V gene.

The CDR3 nucleotides read TGCAGTGCTAGTCAGAACTATGGCTACACCTTC. Protein product: CSASQNYGYTF. This chain joins TRBV20-1 and TRBJ1-2; D is unclear. The CDR3 loop spans 11 amino acids. CDR1 DFQATT and CDR2 SNEGSKA come from the germline V gene (reference sequence). The germline V and J ends were trimmed by 3 bases and 2 bases, with 4 bases remaining between them.

The chain recombines TRBV7-2 with TRBJ1-2; a possible D gene is TRBD1 (6 bases). Between the trimmed V and J ends, which lost 1 base and 5 bases, there was a span of 11 bases. This CDR3 has 14 residues. Germline CDR1 reads SGHTA; CDR2 reads FQGNSA. The CDR3 nucleotides read TGTGCCAGCAGCTTAGTCCTACAGGGATATGGCTACACCTTC. Its translation is CASSLVLQGYGYTF.

The V gene is TRBV11-2, the J gene TRBJ2-1; 7 positions match TRBD1. This CDR3 spans 16 amino acids. Trimming at V came to 5 bases and at J to 2 bases, leaving 9 bases not matched to a gene. Germline V gives CDR1 SGHAT, CDR2 FQNNGV. The CDR3 nucleotides read TGTGCCAGCAGCCCCCGGACAGGCCCGCCCTACAATGAGCAGTTCTTC. Translating gives CASSPRTGPPYNEQFF. Based on the CDR3 plus reference TRBV11-2 and TRBJ2-1, the full variable domain is EAGVAQSPRYKIIEKRQSVAFWCNPISGHATLYWYQQILGQGPKLLIQFQNNGVVDDSQLPKDRFSAERLKGVDSTLKIQPAKLEDSAVYLCASSPRTGPPYNEQFFGPGTRLTVL.

The rearrangement uses TRBV7-3 and TRBJ2-3, with 10 positions matching TRBD2. There are 15 residues in the CDR3. CDR1 and CDR2 (germline): SGHTA, FQGTGA. J was trimmed by 4 bases and V by 4 bases; bases with no gene match: 5. CDR3 sequence: CASSSAGGLADTQYF. The CDR3 DNA reads as TGTGCCAGCAGCTCAGCGGGGGGGTTGGCAGATACGCAGTATTTT.

This chain links TRBV7-6 with TRBJ1-3; weak D call: TRBD1 (6 bases). V lost 5 bases, J lost 0 bases, and 11 bases lay in between. Germline V lookup: CDR1 SGHVS, CDR2 FNYEAQ. The CDR3 has 15 amino acids. The CDR3 is CASSPDRSSGNTIYF. The CDR3 DNA reads as TGTGCCAGCAGCCCCGACAGGAGCTCTGGAAACACCATATATTTT.

The chain combines TRBV11-3 with TRBJ1-3; D is undetermined. Germline V gives CDR1 SGHNT, CDR2 YENEEA. This CDR3 comprises 15 residues. With 1 base removed from V and 0 bases from J, the gap between germline ends came to 7 bases. Here the CDR3 reads CASSLGVNSGNTIYF. The CDR3 DNA reads TGTGCCAGCAGCTTAGGAGTTAACTCTGGAAACACCATATATTTT.

The chain carries TRBV6-2 or TRBV6-3 and TRBJ1-5; 7 positions agree with TRBD1. CDR1 MNHEY and CDR2 SVGEGT come from the germline V gene. V trimming: 6 bases; J trimming: 6 bases; junction bases outside the gene matches: 5. The CDR3 consists of 13 residues. The CDR3 protein is CASSQRGPQPQHF. The CDR3, as DNA: TGTGCCAGCAGCCAAAGGGGGCCTCAGCCCCAGCATTTT.

CDR3 DNA sequence: TGTGCCAGCAGTTTTATTACAGAAGCTAACTATGGCTACACCTTC. It encodes CASSFITEANYGYTF. The chain employs TRBV28 and TRBJ1-2; D is unclear. The CDR3 is 15 residues long. With 3 bases removed from V and 0 bases from J, the gap between germline ends came to 11 bases. CDR1 is MDHEN and CDR2 is SYDVKM in the germline V gene.

The rearrangement links TRBV11-3 to TRBJ1-1; D unclear. V dropped 1 base and J dropped 1 base, with 4 bases sitting between them. Germline V gene sequence: CDR1 SGHNT, CDR2 YENEEA. The CDR3 loop spans 13 amino acids. The CDR3 reads CASSLGGNTEAFF. In DNA form, the CDR3 reads TGTGCCAGCAGCTTAGGCGGGAACACTGAAGCTTTCTTT.

This clone was seen a single time. The V gene is TRBV2, the J gene TRBJ2-5, with D hard to call. Germline V gene lookup returns CDR1 SNHLY and CDR2 FYNNEI. This CDR3 has 12 amino acids. Trimming took 1 base from V and 5 from J, leaving 5 bases between them. In DNA, the CDR3 is TGTGCCAGCAGTGAAGTTGCGGAGACCCAGTACTTC. Its protein is CASSEVAETQYF.

In its sample, this clone was seen a few times. The chain couples TRBV11-2 to TRBJ2-3, with 8 bases that match TRBD2. Germline V lookup: CDR1 SGHAT, CDR2 FQNNGV. CDR3 length equals 14 residues. V dropped 1 base and J dropped 6; count of bases not matched to a gene: 3. The DNA of the CDR3 is TGTGCCAGCAGCTTAGCGGGAGGGCCGGATACGCAGTATTTT. It yields the protein CASSLAGGPDTQYF.

This rearrangement joins TRBV7-6 to TRBJ1-2; 10 bases agree with TRBD1. Looked up from germline, CDR1 is SGHVS and CDR2 is FNYEAQ. The CDR3 covers 15 residues. The junction had 1 base not matched to a gene; V was cut back by 0 bases and J by 3 bases. The CDR3 DNA reads TGTGCCAGCAGCTTAGCCGGGACAGGGGACTATGGCTACACCTTC. Its protein is CASSLAGTGDYGYTF. Filled out from reference TRBV7-6 and TRBJ1-2, the complete variable domain reads GAGVSQSPRYKVTKRGQDVALRCDPISGHVSLYWYRQALGQGPEFLTYFNYEAQQDKSGLPNDRFSAERPEGSISTLTIQRTEQRDSAMYRCASSLAGTGDYGYTFGSGTRLTVV.

Worth noting for this clone: This may be a read error: a much more frequent sequence differs by one nucleotide. This chain uses TRBV5-1 with TRBJ2-7; TRBD2 aligns across 8 bases. This CDR3 region has 18 residues. V shed 10 bases and J 0 bases; nucleotides not matched to a gene: 21. Per the germline V gene, CDR1 is SGHRS and CDR2 is YFSETQ. CDR3 sequence reads: CARRGRGAAGPSSYEQYF. In DNA, the CDR3 is TGCGCCCGCCGGGGGCGGGGGGCGGCCGGGCCGAGCTCCTACGAGCAGTACTTC.

The rearrangement uses TRBV5-1 and TRBJ2-1; D call uncertain. V lost 0 bases, J lost 2 bases, and 9 bases lay in between. This CDR3 has 15 amino acids. In germline, CDR1 is SGHRS, CDR2 YFSETQ. CDR3 nucleotides: TGCGCCAGCAGCTTGGGGCAGGCCGCCTACAATGAGCAGTTCTTC. It translates to CASSLGQAAYNEQFF.

The CDR3 protein is CASKRDRGNTEAFF. DNA for the CDR3: TGCGCCAGCAAAAGGGACAGGGGGAACACTGAAGCTTTCTTT. V gene TRBV5-1 combines with J gene TRBJ1-1; 10 positions agree with TRBD1. Germline CDR1 reads SGHRS; CDR2 reads YFSETQ. The CDR3 is made up of 14 amino acids. V dropped 6 bases and J dropped 1; count of bases not matched to a gene: 3.

There are a few counts of this clone. The chain is built from TRBV5-5 and TRBJ1-5; 8 nucleotides agree with TRBD1. The germline CDR1 and CDR2 sequences are SGHKS and YYEKEE (reference sequence). The length of the CDR3 is 17 residues. J gave up 2 bases and V 5 bases, and 12 bases lay outside the gene matches. CDR3 in DNA: TGTGCCAGCAGTCTGGGGTCCCCGACAGGGGGCAATCAGCCCCAGCATTTT. It yields the protein CASSLGSPTGGNQPQHF.

The chain joins TRBV7-3 to TRBJ2-3; TRBD2 aligns across 11 bases. CDR3 length equals 16 residues. Trimming took 4 bases from V and 0 from J; bases not matched to a gene: 3. Germline CDR1 is SGHTA and CDR2 is FQGTGA. The CDR3 sequence is CASSSGLAASTDTQYF. The CDR3 DNA reads TGTGCCAGCAGCTCGGGACTAGCGGCTAGCACAGATACGCAGTATTTT.

The V call is TRBV5-4, the J call TRBJ1-1; tentatively, D is TRBD1 (6 bases). Per germline, CDR1 SGHNT and CDR2 YYREEE (reference sequence). CDR3 length: 15 residues. V shed 0 bases and J shed 3 bases, with 12 bases lying between them. The CDR3 DNA sequence: TGTGCCAGCAGCTTGGAACGGGCAGGGGACACTGAAGCTTTCTTT. Its translation: CASSLERAGDTEAFF.

V and J are TRBV6-5 and TRBJ2-5; D perhaps matches TRBD2 (7 bases). This CDR3 spans 13 amino acids. Trimming cost V 6 bases and J 5 bases, with 13 bases left between them. Germline CDR1 MNHEY, CDR2 SVGAGI. CDR3 bases: TGTGCCAGCAGGGTTAGGGGGGGCGAGACCCAGTACTTC. It translates to CASRVRGGETQYF.

The V call is TRBV3-1 (or the pseudogene TRBV3-2), the J call TRBJ2-5, with a weak D call TRBD1 (6 bases). V lost 4 bases, J lost 2 bases, and 8 bases lay in between. Per germline, CDR1 LGHDT and CDR2 YNNKEL (reference sequence). The CDR3 has 13 amino acids. Here the CDR3 reads CASSPGQQETQYF. For the CDR3, the DNA is TGTGCCAGCAGCCCCGGACAGCAAGAGACCCAGTACTTC.